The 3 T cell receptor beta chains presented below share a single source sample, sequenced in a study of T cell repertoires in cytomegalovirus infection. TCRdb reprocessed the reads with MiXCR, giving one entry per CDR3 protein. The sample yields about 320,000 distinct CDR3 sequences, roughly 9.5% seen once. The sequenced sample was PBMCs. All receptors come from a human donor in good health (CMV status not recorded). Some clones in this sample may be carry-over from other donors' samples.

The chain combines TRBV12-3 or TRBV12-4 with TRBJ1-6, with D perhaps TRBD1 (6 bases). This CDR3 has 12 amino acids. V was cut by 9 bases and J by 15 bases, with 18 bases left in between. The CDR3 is CASQTGYSGLHF. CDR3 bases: TGTGCCAGTCAGACAGGTTATTCGGGCCTCCACTTT.

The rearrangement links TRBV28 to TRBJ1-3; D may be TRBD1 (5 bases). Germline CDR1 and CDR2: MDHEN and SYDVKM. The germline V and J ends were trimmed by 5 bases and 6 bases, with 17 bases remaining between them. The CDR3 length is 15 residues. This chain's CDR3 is CASSPVGPRENTIYF. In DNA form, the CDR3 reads TGTGCCAGCAGTCCCGTAGGTCCCAGGGAAAACACCATATATTTT. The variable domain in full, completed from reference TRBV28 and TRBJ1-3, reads DVKVTQSSRYLVKRTGEKVFLECVQDMDHENMFWYRQDPGLGLRLIYFSYDVKMKEKGDIPEGYSVSREKKERFSLILESASTNQTSMYLCASSPVGPRENTIYFGEGSWLTVV.

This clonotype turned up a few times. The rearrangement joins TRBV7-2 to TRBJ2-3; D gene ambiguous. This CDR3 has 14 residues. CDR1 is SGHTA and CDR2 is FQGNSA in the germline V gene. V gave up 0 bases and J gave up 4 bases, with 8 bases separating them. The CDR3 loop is CASSLAVAADTQYF. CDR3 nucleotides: TGTGCCAGCAGCTTAGCGGTCGCAGCAGATACGCAGTATTTT. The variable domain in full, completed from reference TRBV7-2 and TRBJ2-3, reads GAGVSQSPSNKVTEKGKDVELRCDPISGHTALYWYRQSLGQGLEFLIYFQGNSAPDKSGLPSDRFSAERTGGSVSTLTIQRTQQEDSAVYLCASSLAVAADTQYFGPGTRLTVL.